The clone carrying this T cell receptor (beta chain) was detected once. The data originate from a study of response to subunit inactivated influenza vaccine. TCRdb ran MiXCR on the RT-PCR reads and lists one entry per CDR3 protein. In the table there are roughly 650,000 distinct CDR3 sequences, 15% to 18% of which are singletons. This TCR came from a man over 45 who received an inactivated influenza vaccine. Here the sequenced sample was PBMCs from blood, taken about 11 days after vaccination.

The CDR3 region is CASSQYGSPLGSTDTQYF. The CDR3 bases are TGCGCCAGCAGTCAATACGGGTCCCCCCTAGGCAGCACAGATACGCAGTATTTT. The V gene is TRBV23-1, the J gene TRBJ2-3; D is unclear. TRBV23-1 is identified as an open reading frame with a role that is uncertain. This CDR3 comprises 18 residues. V dropped 1 base and J dropped 0 bases, with 17 bases sitting between them.